One sample yielded the 3 T cell receptor beta chains listed below, sequenced in a study of T cells in women clearing cervical HPV infection. The method was immunoSEQ multiplex PCR; TCRdb's version includes in-frame clones alone and lacks a portion of them. In all, the sample yields about 20,000 clones. The specimen sequenced was blood buffy coat. These TCRs come from a woman between 18 and 75 years old with a cervical HPV16 infection that either progressed to CIN3+ or cleared (not recorded which).

With respect to this clone: Sequencing ends 3 residues short of the CDR3 end; the germline J gene provides the rest. The chain employs TRBV18 and TRBJ1-6; TRBD1 is a possible D gene (6 bases). Per germline, CDR1 KGHSH and CDR2 LQKENI. The V and J ends lost 5 bases and 6 bases respectively, with 14 bases between them. The CDR3 consists of 15 residues. The CDR3 sequence is CASSKGGTTNSPLHF. The DNA read from the CDR3 is TGTGCCAGCTCAAAAGGCGGGACAACTAATTCACCC.

With respect to this clone: The CDR3 end falls 3 residues outside the read, so it is completed with the germline J gene. The chain uses TRBV27 and TRBJ2-1; 10 bases map to TRBD2. V was clipped by 4 bases and J by 0 bases; unmatched bases: 6. This CDR3 contains 17 residues. The germline gives CDR1 MNHEY, CDR2 SMNVEV (reference sequence). CDR3 protein: CASSSSLAGYSYNEQFF. The covered CDR3 bases are TGTGCCAGCAGTTCCTCACTAGCGGGATACTCCTACAATGAG.

Points on this clone: Read data end 3 residues before the CDR3 end; the end is taken from the germline J gene. The chain recombines TRBV6-2 or TRBV6-3 with TRBJ2-3; maybe TRBD2 (5 bases). Looked up from germline, CDR1 is MNHEY and CDR2 is SVGEGT. Trimming removed 2 bases from V and 6 bases from J, with 15 bases in between. The CDR3 contains 15 residues. The CDR3 bases that were read are TGTGCCAGCAGTTACGGAGTGCGGGTGGACGATACG. Protein: CASSYGVRVDDT. The complete CDR3 sequence is CASSYGVRVDDTQYF.